Included here is one T cell receptor (beta chain) sequence, with context. Which antigen it targets is not known. It has no much larger one-base neighbor in the sample; base qualities were not kept. CDR1 and CDR2, per the germline V gene, are KGHDR and SFDVKD. V and J lose 4 bases and 7 bases, and a span of 10 bases separates them. Measured from the cysteine to the phenylalanine, the CDR3 is 13 residues long. Left in the record is the CDR3 DNA by itself, 39 bases read in frame from the first base. The data were taken from a study of blood T cell repertoires in COVID-19 (dated by TCRdb to 2018 to 2020). About the investigation overall: Collaborator samples came from the United States, Italy and Spain and covered acute and convalescent phases of COVID-19. The repertoires were released in a freely available public database meant as a resource for research on the immune response to SARS-CoV-2. The prospective study material was composed of cDNA or gDNA derived from T cells, B-cell-depleted T cells, or PBMCs. Samples were obtained from the ongoing ImmuneRACE study (first 160 participants) and from about 1,300 subjects provided by 6 global collaborators. Sample metadata almost always included a de-identified subject ID, COVID-19 status, age in years and sex. Where available, HLA class I and class II types were taken from metadata supplied by the sample provider and were not determined by assay-based typing. Deeply sampled blood TCRbeta repertoires from subjects exposed to, actively infected with, or recovered from COVID-19 were included in the dataset.

Whole blood was collected in K2EDTA tubes by collaborating institutions according to the institutions' own protocols. For TCRbeta analysis, collaborators shipped samples as frozen whole blood, isolated PBMCs, or DNA extracted from either of those sample types. TCRbeta CDR3 regions were amplified from genomic DNA by means of the immunoSEQ Assay, a bias-controlled multiplex PCR. Concerning the study's data processing: The number of nucleated cells in each sample was estimated from the amplification of reference gene primers within the assay. To quantify the absolute abundance of each unique TCRbeta CDR3 rearrangement, sequence reads were collapsed and filtered. For each sample, productive Simpson clonality was calculated as the square root of Simpson's diversity index across productive rearrangements. The source is immuneACCESS, and TCRdb retained only in-frame sequences with V and J called. Part of the clones is not carried over; for the studies checked, unresolved V genes explain less than half of this, and the remainder is unexplained. The D gene and trimming were derived from the DNA, and the V and J assignments and clone size from that table. The sample contains about 300,000 clones, 86% of them found a single time. The ten most abundant clones make up 1.5% to 2% of the sample.

Findings and caveats that apply to the study as a whole: The amount of clinical and demographic metadata varied by source and participant and was provided uncurated.

The TCR sequence derives from a woman between 50 and 59 years old with acute or convalescent COVID-19. The V gene is TRBV24-1 and the J gene is TRBJ2-1; D gene: possibly TRBD2, on 6 matching bases. Sequencing input: peripheral blood. At the DNA level, the sequence is TGTGCCACCAGTGAGGGGGGAGTAAATGAGCAGTTCTTC. The translation is CATSEGGVNEQFF.